This paragraph reports one T cell receptor (beta chain). These data are taken from a study of T cell changes during pregnancy in multiple sclerosis. Method: immunoSEQ multiplex PCR; TCRdb's copy keeps in-frame clones and lacks some. Here the sample spans almost 35,000 clones, around 90% being singletons. This CDR3 spans 16 amino acids. CDR1 is SGHRS, CDR2 YFSETQ, per germline. V gave up 4 bases and J gave up 5 bases; unmatched junction bases: 6. This TCR was recovered from a female donor in good health, enrolled as a control in a pregnancy study. The rearrangement links TRBV5-1 to TRBJ2-3; 14 bases match TRBD2. The sample was peripheral blood, taken in the second trimester of pregnancy. CDR3 nucleotides: TGCGCCAGCAGCGGGGGACTAGCGGGAGTTAAAGATACGCAGTATTTT. It is translated as CASSGGLAGVKDTQYF. The full variable domain, in which reference TRBV5-1 and TRBJ2-3 provide the parts outside the CDR3, is KAGVTQTPRYLIKTRGQQVTLSCSPISGHRSVSWYQQTPGQGLQFLFEYFSETQRNKGNFPGRFSGRQFSNSRSEMNVSTLELGDSALYLCASSGGLAGVKDTQYFGPGTRLTVL.